The clone carrying this T cell receptor (beta chain) appeared once. These data come from a study of blood T cell repertoires in COVID-19. At the level of the study: The United States, Italy and Spain provided the acute and convalescent COVID-19 samples. The cDNA or gDNA used as material had been derived from T cells, B-cell-depleted T cells, or PBMCs.

V shed 3 bases and J 0 bases; nucleotides not matched to a gene: 4. Germline CDR1 reads SGHAT; CDR2 reads FQNNGV. This CDR3 is 15 amino acids long. In the study's own analysis: Nucleated cell counts were estimated from reference gene primer amplification. Using immunoSEQ multiplex PCR, the repertoire was profiled, and TCRdb retains in-frame clones only, with some absent. That table gives V, J and clone size, and the DNA gave D and trimming. The data hold 150,000 to 190,000 clones, with around 80% observed a single time. This TCR was sampled from a man in his 60s with acute or convalescent COVID-19. The sample taken for sequencing was peripheral blood. The chain combines TRBV11-2 with TRBJ2-5; 7 bases map to TRBD1. CDR3 loop: CASSFGDSNQETQYF. Here the CDR3 DNA reads TGTGCCAGCAGCTTTGGGGACAGCAACCAAGAGACCCAGTACTTC.